The next 14 T cell receptor beta chains were all read from a single sample in a study of cytomegalovirus exposure and HLA in healthy donors. Profiled with immunoSEQ multiplex PCR; TCRdb holds only in-frame clones, not every one. The sample lists about 250,000 clones; more than 75% were seen once. Sequenced material: PBMCs. Receptors originate from a man between 18 and 29 years old in good health and CMV-seronegative.

V usage is TRBV2 and J usage is TRBJ2-7; tentatively, D is TRBD1 (5 bases). V was pared by 6 bases and J by 4 bases, with 16 bases between. The germline gives CDR1 SNHLY, CDR2 FYNNEI. CDR3 length equals 14 residues. This CDR3 reads CASRGLSEQYEQYF. The CDR3 bases are TGTGCCAGCAGGGGGCTGTCTGAACAGTACGAGCAGTACTTC.

J is TRBJ2-3 and V is TRBV28; D is unresolved. Germline CDR1 is MDHEN and CDR2 is SYDVKM. This CDR3 is 11 amino acids long. V was clipped by 9 bases and J by 6 bases, with 10 bases between them. The CDR3 loop reads CASSSPDTQYF. CDR3 in DNA: TGTGCCAGTTCCTCCCCCGATACGCAGTATTTT.

The table lists this clone with a count of one. The rearrangement uses TRBV5-1 and TRBJ2-3; the D is unclear. This CDR3 has 12 residues. V was clipped by 4 bases and J by 9 bases, with 12 bases between them. Germline CDR1 is SGHRS and CDR2 is YFSETQ. Here the CDR3 reads CASSGYLGTQYF. CDR3 DNA: TGCGCCAGCAGCGGGTACTTGGGCACGCAGTATTTT. Based on the CDR3 plus reference TRBV5-1 and TRBJ2-3, the full variable domain is KAGVTQTPRYLIKTRGQQVTLSCSPISGHRSVSWYQQTPGQGLQFLFEYFSETQRNKGNFPGRFSGRQFSNSRSEMNVSTLELGDSALYLCASSGYLGTQYFGPGTRLTVL.

DNA for the CDR3: TGTGCCAGCAGCCAAGGAGGGGGCGGGAGGACTATCACAGATACGCAGTATTTT. Translating gives CASSQGGGGRTITDTQYF. The chain links TRBV4-2 to TRBJ2-3, with a weak D call TRBD2 (8 bases). Germline V gives CDR1 LGHNA, CDR2 YNFKEQ. Trimming stripped 1 base from V and 2 bases from J, with 19 bases between. CDR3 length: 18 amino acids.

The rearrangement joins TRBV6-6 to TRBJ2-5, with D perhaps TRBD1 (6 bases). The V and J ends lost 0 bases and 7 bases respectively, with 9 bases between them. CDR3 length: 13 amino acids. Germline assignment: CDR1 MNHNY and CDR2 SVGAGI (reference sequence). CDR3 in DNA: TGTGCCAGCAGTTACTCAGGGGGTGTGACCCAGTACTTC. It codes for CASSYSGGVTQYF.

In its sample, this clone was seen once. CDR3 bases: TGTGCCAGCAGCTTTGTAGGGACTATTAATTCACCCCTCCACTTT. Translated: CASSFVGTINSPLHF. The chain has TRBV12-1 and TRBJ1-6. TRBV12-1 is a pseudogene locus. This CDR3 is 15 amino acids long.

The chain links TRBV7-2 to TRBJ1-3; D may be TRBD1 (5 bases). V gave up 0 bases and J gave up 1 base, with 10 bases separating them. Per the germline V gene, CDR1 is SGHTA and CDR2 is FQGNSA. This CDR3 is built from 16 residues. DNA of the CDR3: TGTGCCAGCAGCTTAGCGCGCAGGGTGTCTGGAAACACCATATATTTT. Protein: CASSLARRVSGNTIYF.

DNA of the CDR3: TGTGCCAGCAGCAGAGGATCCGACCGTTCGTCCAATGAGCAGTTCTTC. Its translation: CASSRGSDRSSNEQFF. The chain recombines TRBV7-2 with TRBJ2-1; D gene unclear. The CDR3 extends over 16 amino acids. The V and J ends lost 5 bases and 6 bases respectively, with 20 bases between them. Germline V gives CDR1 SGHTA, CDR2 FQGNSA. The full variable domain, completed using reference TRBV7-2 and TRBJ2-1, is GAGVSQSPSNKVTEKGKDVELRCDPISGHTALYWYRQSLGQGLEFLIYFQGNSAPDKSGLPSDRFSAERTGGSVSTLTIQRTQQEDSAVYLCASSRGSDRSSNEQFFGPGTRLTVL.

The count of this clone is one. The gene calls are TRBV4-3 and TRBJ2-1; D gene ambiguous. The V and J ends lost 2 bases and 4 bases respectively, with 15 bases between them. Germline CDR1 and CDR2: LGHNA and YSLEER. The CDR3 extends over 16 amino acids. The CDR3 region has the DNA TGCGCCAGCAGCCAAAACCGACTGAATCCTTACAATGAGCAGTTCTTC. The encoded protein is CASSQNRLNPYNEQFF.

The chain links TRBV4-1 to TRBJ2-7; 13 bases map to TRBD2. CDR1 is MGHRA and CDR2 is YSYEKL in the germline V gene. The CDR3 sequence is 17 residues long. V was pared by 4 bases and J by 1 base, with 7 bases of the junction left unmatched. CDR3: CASSRPGLAGDSYEQYF. CDR3 DNA: TGCGCCAGCAGCCGACCCGGACTAGCGGGGGATTCCTACGAGCAGTACTTC.

The genes are TRBV5-1 and TRBJ2-1; D not resolved. The CDR3 covers 15 residues. Trimming stripped 5 bases from V and 0 bases from J, with 12 bases between. CDR1 is SGHRS, CDR2 YFSETQ, per germline. CDR3 in DNA: TGCGCCAGCAGTGGGCCCGCGAGCTCCTACAATGAGCAGTTCTTC. Residues: CASSGPASSYNEQFF.

Only one count was recorded for this clone. V gene TRBV30 combines with J gene TRBJ2-5, with TRBD2 as a possible D gene (5 bases). The CDR3 is made up of 17 amino acids. V lost 3 bases and J 2 bases, leaving 22 bases between the germline ends. CDR1 GTSNPN and CDR2 SVGIG come from the germline V gene (reference sequence). The CDR3 DNA sequence: TGTGCCTGGAGCATCTCTTTCGTCGGGGTTCCTCAAGAGACCCAGTACTTC. Translating it yields CAWSISFVGVPQETQYF.

This sequence joins TRBV7-2 and TRBJ1-2; TRBD1 might be the D (6 bases). The V and J ends lost 3 bases and 10 bases respectively, with 12 bases between them. The CDR3 has 12 amino acids. From germline, CDR1 is SGHTA and CDR2 FQGNSA. DNA of the CDR3: TGTGCCAGCAGCTTTGACAGGACGCTCTACACCTTC. Protein product: CASSFDRTLYTF.

The genes are TRBV30 and TRBJ1-1; 7 bases match TRBD1. J gave up 5 bases and V 5 bases, and 8 bases lay outside the gene matches. CDR1 and CDR2 (germline): GTSNPN, SVGIG (reference sequence). This CDR3 spans 13 amino acids. The CDR3 loop reads CAWCRDRVTEAFF. DNA for the CDR3: TGTGCCTGGTGCAGAGACAGGGTTACTGAAGCTTTCTTT.